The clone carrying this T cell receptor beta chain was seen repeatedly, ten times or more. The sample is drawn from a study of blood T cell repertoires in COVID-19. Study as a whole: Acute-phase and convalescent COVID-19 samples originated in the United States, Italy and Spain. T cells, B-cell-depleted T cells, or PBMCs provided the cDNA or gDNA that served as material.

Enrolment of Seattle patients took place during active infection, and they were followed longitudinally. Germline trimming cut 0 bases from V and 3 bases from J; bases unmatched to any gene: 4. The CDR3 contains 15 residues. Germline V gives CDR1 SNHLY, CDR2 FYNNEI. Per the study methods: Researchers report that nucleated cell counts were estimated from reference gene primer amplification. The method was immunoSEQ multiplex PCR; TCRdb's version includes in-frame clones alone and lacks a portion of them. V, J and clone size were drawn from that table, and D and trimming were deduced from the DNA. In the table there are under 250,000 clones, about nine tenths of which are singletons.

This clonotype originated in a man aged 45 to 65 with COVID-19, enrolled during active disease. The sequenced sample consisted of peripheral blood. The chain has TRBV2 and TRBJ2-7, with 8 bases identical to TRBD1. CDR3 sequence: CASSEAPGTGYEQYF. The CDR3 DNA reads TGTGCCAGCAGTGAAGCCCCGGGGACAGGCTACGAGCAGTACTTC.